Below, 19 T cell receptor beta chains from the same sample are listed, as sequenced in a study of graft-versus-host responses after intestinal transplantation. Repertoires were generated with immunoSEQ multiplex PCR, while TCRdb's copy carries only in-frame clones and drops some. The sample carries about 98,000 clones, approximately 85% recorded once. The specimen comprised PBMCs, sampled 255 days after intestinal transplant. These receptor sequences come from a human patient who received an intestinal transplant, so some T cells may come from the graft donor.

The V gene is TRBV19, the J gene TRBJ2-7; D may match TRBD1 or TRBD2 (5 bases each). The germline V gene encodes CDR1 LNHDA and CDR2 SQIVND (reference sequence). The CDR3 is 9 amino acids. CDR3 nucleotide sequence: TGTGCGGGGGTAGGCGAGCAGTACTTC. It specifies CAGVGEQYF.

Sample share makes this clone medium-sized. V is TRBV6-1 and J is TRBJ2-1; D is uncertain. The CDR3 contains 13 residues. CDR1 is MNHNS and CDR2 is SASEGT in the germline V gene. V lost 8 bases to trimming and J lost 1 base, with 9 bases between them. The CDR3 sequence: CASQAASYNEQFF. Written as DNA, the CDR3 is TGTGCCAGCCAGGCAGCATCCTACAATGAGCAGTTCTTC.

V is TRBV19 and J is TRBJ1-1; D gene ambiguous. V was pared by 4 bases and J by 3 bases, with 15 bases between. The CDR3 extends over 15 amino acids. Germline values: CDR1 LNHDA, CDR2 SQIVND (reference sequence). Here the CDR3 DNA reads TGTGCCAGTAGTACCCAGAGTTGGGGTGACACTGAAGCTTTCTTT. It specifies CASSTQSWGDTEAFF. Full variable domain (remainder filled in from reference TRBV19 and TRBJ1-1): DGGITQSPKYLFRKEGQNVTLSCEQNLNHDAMYWYRQDPGQGLRLIYYSQIVNDFQKGDIAEGYSVSREKKESFPLTVTSAQKNPTAFYLCASSTQSWGDTEAFFGQGTRLTVV.

The V call is TRBV5-4, the J call TRBJ2-1; D not resolved. Germline lookup yields CDR1 SGHNT and CDR2 YYREEE (reference sequence). The CDR3 consists of 11 residues. Trimming shortened V by 1 base and J by 7 bases, and 3 bases separated the two germline ends. The CDR3 sequence is CASSLKNEQFF. CDR3 DNA: TGTGCCAGCAGCTTGAAAAATGAGCAGTTCTTC.

The chain joins TRBV5-5 to TRBJ2-7; D gene uncertain. The V end was cut by 4 bases, the J end by 3 bases, with 11 bases between. The CDR3 has 13 amino acids. Looked up from germline, CDR1 is SGHKS and CDR2 is YYEKEE (reference sequence). CDR3 nucleotide sequence: TGTGCCAGCAGCCTCGGACCCGACTACGAGCAGTACGTC. Its translation: CASSLGPDYEQYV.

This clone is a singleton in its sample. This chain joins TRBV28 and TRBJ1-2; 7 bases align to TRBD1. CDR3 length equals 14 residues. The V and J ends lost 3 bases and 2 bases, in that order; junction bases with no gene match: 3. Germline CDR1 reads MDHEN; CDR2 reads SYDVKM. The CDR3 DNA follows: TGTGCCAGCAGTTTGATGACAGGGAACTATGGCTACACCTTC. Encoded protein: CASSLMTGNYGYTF.

The rearrangement uses TRBV6-5 and TRBJ1-5, with D uncertain. V was shortened by 10 bases and J by 10 bases, with 20 bases between the two germline ends. CDR1 is MNHEY and CDR2 is SVGAGI in the germline V gene. The CDR3 contains 13 residues. CDR3 sequence reads: CATKDGVDRPQHF. CDR3 nucleotides: TGTGCCACTAAAGATGGGGTAGATAGACCCCAGCATTTT.

This clone turned up a few times. The chain links TRBV28 to TRBJ2-2, with 9 positions matching TRBD2. V trimming: 3 bases; J trimming: 7 bases; junction bases outside the gene matches: 9. This CDR3 comprises 16 residues. Germline assignment: CDR1 MDHEN and CDR2 SYDVKM. CDR3 loop: CASSFRPGSGSGELFF. DNA for the CDR3: TGTGCCAGCAGTTTTAGGCCTGGTAGCGGGAGCGGGGAGCTGTTTTTT.

This clone was counted only a few times. The gene calls are TRBV10-3 and TRBJ1-4; no definite D call. The CDR3 extends over 13 amino acids. Trimming removed 6 bases from V and 8 bases from J, with 13 bases in between. CDR1 and CDR2 (germline): ENHRY, SYGVKD. The CDR3 reads CAISRQIGEKLFF. The CDR3, as DNA: TGTGCCATCAGCCGACAAATTGGCGAAAAACTGTTTTTT.

The chain is built from TRBV28 and TRBJ2-3; TRBD2 is a possible D gene (6 bases). The CDR3 sequence is 16 residues long. Germline V gene data show CDR1 as MDHEN and CDR2 as SYDVKM. Trimming shortened V by 5 bases and J by 7 bases, and 22 bases separated the two germline ends. The CDR3 sequence: CASSPGSLRDWYTQYF. The CDR3 DNA follows: TGTGCCAGCAGTCCGGGGTCCTTGCGGGATTGGTATACGCAGTATTTT.

The chain combines TRBV30 with TRBJ2-7; 7 bases map to TRBD1. This CDR3 comprises 18 residues. The V segment lost 3 bases and the J segment 6 bases; nucleotides outside the gene matches: 23. Per the germline V gene, CDR1 is GTSNPN and CDR2 is SVGIG (reference sequence). The CDR3 coding sequence is TGTGCCTGGAGCCGACACAGGGGCGATATCTACAAGGGCGGCGAGCAGTACTTC. Translation: CAWSRHRGDIYKGGEQYF.

The chain has TRBV28 and TRBJ1-2; 9 positions match TRBD1. The V and J ends lost 6 bases and 3 bases, in that order; junction bases with no gene match: 5. Per germline, CDR1 MDHEN and CDR2 SYDVKM. CDR3 length equals 14 residues. The CDR3 is CASSPGTGHYGYTF. CDR3 bases: TGTGCCAGCAGCCCCGGGACAGGGCACTATGGCTACACCTTC.

The chain combines TRBV4-1 with TRBJ1-2; tentatively, D is TRBD1 (5 bases). This CDR3 has 17 amino acids. The germline V gene has CDR1 MGHRA and CDR2 YSYEKL. V lost 0 bases to trimming and J lost 8 bases, with 22 bases between them. The CDR3 spells CASSQDPEIDSPIGYTF. CDR3 DNA: TGCGCCAGCAGCCAAGATCCCGAGATTGACAGCCCTATCGGCTACACCTTC.

The chain is built from TRBV27 and TRBJ2-3; D is possibly TRBD2 (5 bases). Trimming stripped 6 bases from V and 0 bases from J, with 13 bases between. The CDR3 has 15 residues. Per germline, CDR1 MNHEY and CDR2 SMNVEV (reference sequence). The CDR3 reads CASSKVLASTDTQYF. CDR3 DNA sequence: TGTGCCAGCAGCAAGGTCTTAGCGAGCACAGATACGCAGTATTTT.

This chain links TRBV28 with TRBJ2-7; D is perhaps TRBD2 (5 bases). Trimming removed 6 bases at V and 2 bases at J, with 23 bases between. This CDR3 is 17 amino acids long. CDR1 and CDR2 from the germline V gene are MDHEN and SYDVKM. The CDR3 nucleotides read TGTGCCAGCAGCGCGGGTCGGGGTGCTCACTATACCTACGAGCAGTACTTC. It is translated as CASSAGRGAHYTYEQYF.

V usage is TRBV11-2 and J usage is TRBJ1-5, with D unclear. The V end lost 0 bases, the J end lost 5 bases, and 11 bases lay between the germline ends. The CDR3 totals 15 residues. Germline assignment: CDR1 SGHAT and CDR2 FQNNGV. CDR3 sequence: CASSLDRFGDQPQHF. DNA of the CDR3: TGTGCCAGCAGCTTAGATCGTTTCGGGGATCAGCCCCAGCATTTT.

The rearrangement links TRBV19 to TRBJ2-5; D unclear. The CDR3 extends over 13 amino acids. The V gene lost 8 bases and the J gene lost 0 bases, with 10 bases spanning the gap. CDR1 and CDR2 (germline): LNHDA, SQIVND (reference sequence). CDR3 nucleotides: TGTGCCAGTGGGCCCCTAAACCAAGAGACCCAGTACTTC. This codes for CASGPLNQETQYF.

This clone was counted only a few times. The CDR3 here is CASRLRGEGNYGYTF. Written as DNA, the CDR3 is TGTGCCAGCCGACTTCGGGGGGAAGGGAACTATGGCTACACCTTC. V and J are TRBV5-6 and TRBJ1-2; D might be TRBD1 (5 bases). Germline V gene lookup returns CDR1 SGHDT and CDR2 YYEEEE. Trimming took 7 bases from V and 2 from J, leaving 18 bases between them. The CDR3 is made up of 15 amino acids.

This sequence joins TRBV4-1 and TRBJ2-3; TRBD2 is a possible D gene (5 bases). Germline V gene sequence: CDR1 MGHRA, CDR2 YSYEKL. V dropped 0 bases and J dropped 2 bases, with 12 bases sitting between them. This CDR3 spans 16 amino acids. The CDR3 DNA follows: TGCGCCAGCAGCCAAGATCCGGAGGACCTCACAGATACGCAGTATTTT. Amino acid sequence: CASSQDPEDLTDTQYF.